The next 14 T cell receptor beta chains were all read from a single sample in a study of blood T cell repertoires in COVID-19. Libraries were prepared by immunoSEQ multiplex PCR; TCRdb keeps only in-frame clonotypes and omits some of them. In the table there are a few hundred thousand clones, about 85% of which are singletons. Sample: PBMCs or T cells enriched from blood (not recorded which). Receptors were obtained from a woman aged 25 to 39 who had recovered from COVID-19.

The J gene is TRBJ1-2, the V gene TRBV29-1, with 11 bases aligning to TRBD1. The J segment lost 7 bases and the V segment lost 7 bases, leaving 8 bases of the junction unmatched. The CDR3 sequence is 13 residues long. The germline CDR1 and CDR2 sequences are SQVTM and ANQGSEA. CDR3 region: CSARTGGAGGYTF. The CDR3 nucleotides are TGCAGCGCCCGGACAGGGGGCGCGGGTGGCTACACCTTC.

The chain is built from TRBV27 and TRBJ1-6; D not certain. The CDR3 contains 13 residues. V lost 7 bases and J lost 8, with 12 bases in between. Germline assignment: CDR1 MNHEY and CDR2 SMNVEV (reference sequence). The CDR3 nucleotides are TGTGCCAGCAAGGACCCGCGGGATTCACCCCTCCACTTT. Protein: CASKDPRDSPLHF.

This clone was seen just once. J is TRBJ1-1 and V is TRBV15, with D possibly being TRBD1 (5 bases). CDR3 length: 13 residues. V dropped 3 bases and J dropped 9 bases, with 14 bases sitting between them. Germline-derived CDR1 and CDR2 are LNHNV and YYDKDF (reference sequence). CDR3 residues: CATSRNPREKAFF. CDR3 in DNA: TGTGCCACCAGCAGGAATCCCAGGGAAAAAGCTTTCTTT.

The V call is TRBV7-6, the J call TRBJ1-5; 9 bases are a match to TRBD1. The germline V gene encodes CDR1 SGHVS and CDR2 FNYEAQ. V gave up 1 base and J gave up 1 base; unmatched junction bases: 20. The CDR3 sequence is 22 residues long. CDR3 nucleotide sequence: TGTGCCAGCAGCTTAGTAGAGGGGGGACCCGTGAGACAGGGGGTGAGCAATCAGCCCCAGCATTTT. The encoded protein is CASSLVEGGPVRQGVSNQPQHF. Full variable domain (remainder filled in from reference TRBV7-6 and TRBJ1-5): GAGVSQSPRYKVTKRGQDVALRCDPISGHVSLYWYRQALGQGPEFLTYFNYEAQQDKSGLPNDRFSAERPEGSISTLTIQRTEQRDSAMYRCASSLVEGGPVRQGVSNQPQHFGDGTRLSIL.

CDR3 sequence: CASSRTSGIVMSTDTQYF. DNA of the CDR3: TGTGCCAGCAGCCGCACTAGCGGGATAGTGATGAGCACAGATACGCAGTATTTT. The chain has TRBV27 and TRBJ2-3; 10 nucleotides line up with TRBD2. The CDR3 runs to 18 residues. Germline CDR1 is MNHEY and CDR2 is SMNVEV (reference sequence). The trim removed 6 bases at V and 0 bases at J, leaving 12 bases unmatched.

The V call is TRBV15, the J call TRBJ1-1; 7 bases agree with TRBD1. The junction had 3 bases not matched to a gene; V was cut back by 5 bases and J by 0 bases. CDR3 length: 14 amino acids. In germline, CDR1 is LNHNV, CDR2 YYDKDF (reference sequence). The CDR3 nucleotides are TGTGCCACCAGCCAGACAGGGTTGAACACTGAAGCTTTCTTT. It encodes CATSQTGLNTEAFF.

This chain's CDR3 is CASLAGQNYGYTF. CDR3 nucleotides: TGTGCCAGCCTGGCTGGACAAAACTATGGCTACACCTTC. The genes are TRBV5-6 and TRBJ1-2; a possible D gene is TRBD1 (5 bases). Per the germline V gene, CDR1 is SGHDT and CDR2 is YYEEEE. V was clipped by 7 bases and J by 2 bases, with 12 bases between them. The CDR3 loop spans 13 amino acids.

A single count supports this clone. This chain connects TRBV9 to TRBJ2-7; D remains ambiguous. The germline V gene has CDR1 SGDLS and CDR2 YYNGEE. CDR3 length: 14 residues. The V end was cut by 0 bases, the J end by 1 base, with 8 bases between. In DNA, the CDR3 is TGTGCCAGCAGCGTAGGTTCCGTATCCTACGAGCAGTACTTC. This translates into CASSVGSVSYEQYF.

As DNA, the CDR3 is TGTGCCAGAGCCTCTGGAAACACCATATATTTT. It translates to CARASGNTIYF. This chain links TRBV6-5 with TRBJ1-3; D ambiguous. The CDR3 contains 11 residues. Germline loops: CDR1 MNHEY, CDR2 SVGAGI. Trimming cost V 9 bases and J 0 bases, with 3 bases left between them.

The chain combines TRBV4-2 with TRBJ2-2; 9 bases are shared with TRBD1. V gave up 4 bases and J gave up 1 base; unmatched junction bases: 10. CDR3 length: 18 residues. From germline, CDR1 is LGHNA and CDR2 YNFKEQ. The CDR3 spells CASSRLTRTGENTGELFF. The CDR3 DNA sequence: TGTGCCAGCAGCCGTCTGACTAGGACAGGGGAGAACACCGGGGAGCTGTTTTTT.

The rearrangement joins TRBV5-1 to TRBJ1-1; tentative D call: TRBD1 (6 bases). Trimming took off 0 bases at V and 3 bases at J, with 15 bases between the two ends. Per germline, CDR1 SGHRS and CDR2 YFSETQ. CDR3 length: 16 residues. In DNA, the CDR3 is TGCGCCAGCAGCTTGGCGGCAGGGGTGGTGGACACTGAAGCTTTCTTT. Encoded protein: CASSLAAGVVDTEAFF.

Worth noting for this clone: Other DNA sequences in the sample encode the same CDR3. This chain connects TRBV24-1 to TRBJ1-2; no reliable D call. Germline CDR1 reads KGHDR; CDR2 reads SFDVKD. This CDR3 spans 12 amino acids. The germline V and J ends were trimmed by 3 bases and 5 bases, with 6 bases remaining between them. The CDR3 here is CATSDPGYGYTF. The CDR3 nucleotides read TGTGCCACCAGTGATCCCGGGTATGGCTACACCTTC.

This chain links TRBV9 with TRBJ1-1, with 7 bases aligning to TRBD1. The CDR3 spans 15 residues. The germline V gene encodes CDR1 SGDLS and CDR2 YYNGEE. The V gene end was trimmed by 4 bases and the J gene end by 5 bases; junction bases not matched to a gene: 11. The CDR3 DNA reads TGTGCCAGCAGCCCCTTGACAGGGACGAAGACTGAAGCTTTCTTT. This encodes CASSPLTGTKTEAFF.

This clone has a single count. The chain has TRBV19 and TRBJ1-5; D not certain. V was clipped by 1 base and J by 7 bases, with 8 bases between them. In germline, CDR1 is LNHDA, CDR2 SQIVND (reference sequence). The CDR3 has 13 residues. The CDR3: CASSIVDGQPQHF. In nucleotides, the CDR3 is TGTGCCAGTAGTATAGTCGATGGCCAGCCCCAGCATTTT.